This is a list of T cell receptor beta chains from one sample in a study of control samples from healthy donors and cancer patients. Only in-frame clones appear in the TCRdb table, and some are missing; sequencing was by immunoSEQ multiplex PCR. The sample has around 100,000 clones, over 85% seen once; the top ten hold about 3%. Sequenced material: blood. These receptors were taken from a human donor in good health. The donor label of this sample is uncertain. Each CDR3 is given with its conserved first and last residue. D genes are given only for firm matches. Clone sizes are given selectively: once, few, many, or a class where the clone is expanded.

cdr3_length j_call clone_size d_call v_call cdr3_nt cdr3_aa
14 TRBJ2-5 NA TRBD2 TRBV7-8 TGTGCCAGCAGCTCGACTAGCGGGAAAGAGACCCAGTACTTC CASSSTSGKETQYF
14 TRBJ2-1 NA NA TRBV5-4 TGTGCCAGCAGCGACCGGGACTTCTACAATGAGCAGTTCTTC CASSDRDFYNEQFF
15 TRBJ2-5 NA NA TRBV18 TGTGCCAGCTCACCCCGACAAGGGGGGACGGAGACCCAGTACTTC CASSPRQGGTETQYF
13 TRBJ1-2 few NA TRBV10-2 TGCGCCAGCACCCGACAGGACGGCGGTGGCTACACCTTC CASTRQDGGGYTF
14 TRBJ1-3 NA NA TRBV4-3 TGCGCCAGCAGCCAAGAGATCTCTGGAAACACCATATATTTT CASSQEISGNTIYF
17 TRBJ1-3 NA NA TRBV29-1 TGCAGCGTTGAAGTTAGGGGTAGCTGGTTATCTGGAAACACCATATATTTT CSVEVRGSWLSGNTIYF
9 TRBJ2-5 NA NA TRBV5-1 TGCGCCAGCCTAGAGACCCAGTACTTC CASLETQYF
14 TRBJ2-7 NA NA TRBV5-5 TGTGCCAGCAGCTTGCGAGCTCGATCCTACGAGCAGTACTTC CASSLRARSYEQYF
14 TRBJ1-4 NA NA TRBV18 TGTGCCAGCTCACCCACTCCCCAGGGGGAAAAACTGTTTTTT CASSPTPQGEKLFF
14 TRBJ1-2 NA NA TRBV6-5 TGTGCCAGCAGTTACCAGGACTCTAACTATGGCTACACCTTC CASSYQDSNYGYTF
13 TRBJ2-5 NA NA TRBV6-2/TRBV6-3 TGTGCCAGCAGCTCCGGGGGCCCGAAGACCCAGTACTTC CASSSGGPKTQYF
15 TRBJ2-4 NA TRBD1 TRBV6-2/TRBV6-3 TGTGCCAGCAGTTACGGGGACAGGGGGCTTAACATTCAGTACTTC CASSYGDRGLNIQYF
14 TRBJ1-4 NA NA TRBV7-8 TGTGCCAGCAGCTTAGCGCTACGGGATGAAAAACTGTTTTTT CASSLALRDEKLFF
17 TRBJ1-4 NA NA TRBV7-8 TGTGCCAGCAGCTTATATCGGTCTCGGGACGCCAGAGGAAAACTGTTTTTT CASSLYRSRDARGKLFF
15 TRBJ2-1 NA NA TRBV30 TGTGCCTGGAGTCCCCCGTCCGTATACTACAATGAGCAGTTCTTC CAWSPPSVYYNEQFF
17 TRBJ2-7 few TRBD1 TRBV7-9 TGTGCCAGCAGCTTCTTGGGTAGACAGGGAATGCAGAGAGAGCAGTACTTC CASSFLGRQGMQREQYF